This TCR beta chain was recorded in a study of cytomegalovirus exposure and HLA in healthy donors. Study-wide context: Earlier results showed 117 million unique TCR beta sequences derived from about 179 million T cells. Study-wide points: Several V segments, TRBV6-2 and TRBV6-3 among them, could not be told apart and were dropped. A later analysis by the authors found several of the most significant clusters apparently linked to common viral pathogens.

Donors were nominally healthy when sampled, though unrecorded immune exposures were likely. A word on this clone: Its antigen is as yet unknown.

60 Vbeta and 13 Jbeta primers were used in PCR. Measured with immunoSEQ multiplex PCR; TCRdb has only the in-frame clones, and not every one. The data show around 150,000 clones, approximately 88% seen once. V was pared by 5 bases and J by 5 bases, with 12 bases between. Germline CDR1 reads LNHDA; CDR2 reads SQIVND (reference sequence). The CDR3 totals 13 residues. This receptor was obtained from a woman between 18 and 30 years old in good health and CMV-seronegative. Sequenced material: PBMCs. This sequence joins TRBV19 and TRBJ1-2; D is unresolved. The CDR3 reads CASSLTENYGYTF. The CDR3 nucleotides are TGTGCCAGTAGTCTCACAGAAAATTATGGCTACACCTTC.